Shown below are 30 T cell receptor beta chains from a single sample sequenced in a study of blood T cell repertoires in COVID-19. The method was immunoSEQ multiplex PCR; TCRdb's version includes in-frame clones alone and lacks a portion of them. This repertoire shows under 150,000 clones, around 84% found once; its top ten account for less than 15%. The sequenced material came from peripheral blood. These receptor sequences come from a human donor in a cohort sampled during active COVID-19.

The chain carries TRBV6-5 and TRBJ1-5; unclear D gene. Germline V gene sequence: CDR1 MNHEY, CDR2 SVGAGI. CDR3 length: 13 amino acids. Trimming left V 7 bases short and J 4 bases short, with 11 bases between. CDR3 sequence (DNA): TGTGCCAGCATCCCGGGTGGGAATCAGCCCCAGCATTTT. Its protein product is CASIPGGNQPQHF.

The chain couples TRBV20-1 to TRBJ1-1; the D gene is possibly TRBD1 (6 bases). The CDR3 consists of 14 residues. From germline, CDR1 is DFQATT and CDR2 SNEGSKA (reference sequence). With 3 bases removed from V and 5 bases from J, the gap between germline ends came to 16 bases. The CDR3 sequence is CSASQGPPDTEAFF. The CDR3 DNA reads TGCAGTGCTAGTCAGGGGCCCCCGGATACTGAAGCTTTCTTT.

The chain carries TRBV6-6 and TRBJ1-1; 8 nucleotides match TRBD1. V lost 0 bases to trimming and J lost 0 bases; unmatched junction nucleotides: 3. This CDR3 has 16 residues. The germline CDR1 and CDR2 sequences are MNHNY and SVGAGI (reference sequence). The CDR3 sequence is CASSYSGQVMNTEAFF. CDR3 bases: TGTGCCAGCAGTTACTCGGGACAGGTCATGAACACTGAAGCTTTCTTT.

This chain uses TRBV12-3 or TRBV12-4 with TRBJ1-2; 8 bases line up with TRBD1. This CDR3 has 13 amino acids. J lost 4 bases, V lost 6 bases, and 4 bases had no gene match. Here the CDR3 reads CASSRGQAYGYTF. In DNA form, the CDR3 reads TGTGCCAGCAGCCGGGGACAGGCCTATGGCTACACCTTC.

In DNA form, the CDR3 reads TGTGCCAGCAGCCAAGCGGTCACCGCCTCCTACGAGCAGTACTTC. Translated, it gives CASSQAVTASYEQYF. The V gene is TRBV3-1 (or the pseudogene TRBV3-2), the J gene TRBJ2-7; D not certain. This CDR3 contains 15 residues. V lost 1 base and J lost 0, with 10 bases in between. CDR1 and CDR2 (germline): LGHDT, YNNKEL (reference sequence).

J is TRBJ2-1 and V is TRBV5-1; D is perhaps TRBD2 (6 bases). Germline CDR1 and CDR2: SGHRS and YFSETQ. V was shortened by 3 bases and J by 8 bases, with 18 bases between the two germline ends. CDR3 length equals 15 residues. This CDR3 is CASSSPGLLSDEQFF. CDR3 DNA sequence: TGCGCCAGCAGCTCGCCGGGACTGCTGTCGGATGAGCAGTTCTTC.

The rearrangement links TRBV9 to TRBJ2-5, with 9 bases that match TRBD1. Unmatched junction bases numbered 8, after V lost 1 base and J lost 4 bases. The CDR3 contains 16 residues. Germline V gene lookup returns CDR1 SGDLS and CDR2 YYNGEE. This CDR3 reads CASSVTQQGARETQYF. The CDR3 coding sequence is TGTGCCAGCAGCGTAACCCAACAGGGGGCCCGAGAGACCCAGTACTTC.

The V and J genes are TRBV27 and TRBJ1-1, with a possible D match to TRBD1 (5 bases). V shed 5 bases and J shed 6 bases, with 16 bases lying between them. CDR3 size: 14 residues. Germline values: CDR1 MNHEY, CDR2 SMNVEV (reference sequence). CDR3 loop: CASSAQGVSAEAFF. The CDR3 DNA is TGTGCCAGCAGTGCCCAAGGGGTATCGGCTGAAGCTTTCTTT.

The J gene is TRBJ1-1, the V gene TRBV4-2; no reliable D call. With 0 bases removed from V and 1 base from J, the gap between germline ends came to 6 bases. CDR1 and CDR2 (germline): LGHNA, YNFKEQ. The CDR3 is 14 residues long. The chain's CDR3 is CASSQDGGNTEAFF. The CDR3 DNA is TGTGCCAGCAGCCAAGATGGCGGGAACACTGAAGCTTTCTTT.

The rearrangement joins TRBV5-1 to TRBJ2-5; 7 bases line up with TRBD2. The CDR3 is 14 amino acids. With 1 base clipped from V and 3 bases from J, the junction kept 3 bases outside the gene matches. The germline V gene encodes CDR1 SGHRS and CDR2 YFSETQ. The CDR3 DNA follows: TGCGCCAGCAGCTTGTGGGGGAGGGAAGAGACCCAGTACTTC. Protein product: CASSLWGREETQYF. Filled out from reference TRBV5-1 and TRBJ2-5, the complete variable domain reads KAGVTQTPRYLIKTRGQQVTLSCSPISGHRSVSWYQQTPGQGLQFLFEYFSETQRNKGNFPGRFSGRQFSNSRSEMNVSTLELGDSALYLCASSLWGREETQYFGPGTRLLVL.

This rearrangement joins TRBV10-3 to TRBJ1-5; D is uncertain. The germline CDR1 and CDR2 sequences are ENHRY and SYGVKD. The CDR3 has 13 amino acids. V was pared by 8 bases and J by 4 bases, with 12 bases between. This CDR3 reads CAIGPAENQPQHF. As DNA, the CDR3 is TGTGCCATCGGCCCGGCGGAGAATCAGCCCCAGCATTTT.

The V and J genes are TRBV6-5 and TRBJ2-2; D perhaps matches TRBD2 (5 bases). With 0 bases removed from V and 6 bases from J, the gap between germline ends came to 8 bases. This CDR3 is built from 14 residues. Per germline, CDR1 MNHEY and CDR2 SVGAGI. CDR3 region: CASSYSDWPGELFF. The DNA for the CDR3 is TGTGCCAGCAGTTACTCGGACTGGCCCGGGGAGCTGTTTTTT.

This sequence joins TRBV5-5 and TRBJ1-2; D is possibly TRBD1 (5 bases). Looked up from germline, CDR1 is SGHKS and CDR2 is YYEKEE (reference sequence). V was shortened by 3 bases and J by 4 bases, with 10 bases between the two germline ends. The CDR3 length is 13 residues. CDR3 region: CASSSTDSYGYTF. The CDR3 nucleotides read TGTGCCAGCAGCTCCACCGACAGCTATGGCTACACCTTC.

This clone came up once. The chain is built from TRBV9 and TRBJ2-7, with 12 bases fitting TRBD2. The V and J ends lost 2 bases and 1 base, in that order; junction bases with no gene match: 1. Germline loops: CDR1 SGDLS, CDR2 YYNGEE. This CDR3 is 15 amino acids long. CDR3 in DNA: TGTGCCAGCAGCGTCACTAGCGGGGGGTCCTACGAGCAGTACTTC. Translating it yields CASSVTSGGSYEQYF.

The V call is TRBV19, the J call TRBJ2-7; TRBD1 is a possible D gene (6 bases). The V end was cut by 4 bases, the J end by 0 bases, with 13 bases between. Germline lookup yields CDR1 LNHDA and CDR2 SQIVND (reference sequence). The CDR3 extends over 15 amino acids. The CDR3 protein is CASSSGQRNSYEQYF. For the CDR3, the DNA is TGTGCCAGTAGTAGTGGACAGCGAAACTCCTACGAGCAGTACTTC.

The genes are TRBV28 and TRBJ2-1, with TRBD2 matching over 10 bases. The junction had 7 bases not matched to a gene; V was cut back by 3 bases and J by 8 bases. Looked up from germline, CDR1 is MDHEN and CDR2 is SYDVKM. The CDR3 has 15 amino acids. The CDR3 is CASSLSGTSAHEQFF. The CDR3 nucleotides are TGTGCCAGCAGTTTGTCCGGGACTAGCGCCCATGAGCAGTTCTTC.

This sequence joins TRBV21-1 and TRBJ2-7; TRBD2 was called by the table and not checked on the DNA. TRBV21-1 counts as a pseudogene. This CDR3 is built from 15 residues. CDR3 nucleotides: TGTGCCAGCAGCAAAGTGCGGGGGCCGACCTACGAGCAGTACTTC. This codes for CASSKVRGPTYEQYF.

The genes are TRBV7-2 and TRBJ1-5, with D maybe TRBD1 (6 bases). Germline CDR1 and CDR2: SGHTA and FQGNSA. V shed 5 bases and J shed 0 bases, with 11 bases lying between them. This CDR3 comprises 15 residues. CDR3 sequence (DNA): TGTGCCAGCAGCCGCGACAGGTATAGCAATCAGCCCCAGCATTTT. This sequence encodes CASSRDRYSNQPQHF.

The chain uses TRBV6-2 or TRBV6-3 and TRBJ2-5; 14 nucleotides agree with TRBD2. V trimming: 4 bases; J trimming: 4 bases; junction bases outside the gene matches: 8. The CDR3 covers 17 residues. Germline V CDR1 and CDR2: MNHEY, SVGEGT. The CDR3 loop is CASSSGLAGGLIETQYF. In DNA, the CDR3 is TGTGCCAGCAGTTCCGGACTAGCGGGGGGCTTGATAGAGACCCAGTACTTC.

The genes are TRBV11-2 and TRBJ1-6, with TRBD1 matching 7 bases. After removal of 2 bases from V and 5 bases from J, the junction contained 3 bases not matched to a gene. This CDR3 is 15 amino acids long. Per germline, CDR1 SGHAT and CDR2 FQNNGV. The CDR3 nucleotides read TGTGCCAGCAGCTTAACGGACAGGAATAATTCACCCCTCCACTTT. Protein sequence: CASSLTDRNNSPLHF.

This sequence joins TRBV2 and TRBJ2-7; 8 positions agree with TRBD2. V lost 4 bases to trimming and J lost 5 bases; unmatched junction nucleotides: 10. Germline-derived CDR1 and CDR2 are SNHLY and FYNNEI. There are 15 residues in the CDR3. The CDR3 DNA is TGTGCCAGCAGTGGACGGGAGCGGGGGTTCAACGAGCAGTACTTC. The encoded protein is CASSGRERGFNEQYF.

The V and J genes are TRBV27 and TRBJ1-5, with 7 bases lining up with TRBD1. The CDR3 has 16 amino acids. Germline V lookup: CDR1 MNHEY, CDR2 SMNVEV (reference sequence). V was pared by 1 base and J by 5 bases, with 8 bases of the junction left unmatched. CDR3 in DNA: TGTGCCAGCAGTTTATGGGGCTACAGGGGCGATCAGCCCCAGCATTTT. The encoded protein is CASSLWGYRGDQPQHF.

The J gene is TRBJ1-1, the V gene TRBV7-9; D gene unclear. The CDR3 loop spans 12 amino acids. From germline, CDR1 is SEHNR and CDR2 FQNEAQ (reference sequence). Deletions cut 4 bases from V and 4 bases from J, with 7 bases between. The CDR3 loop reads CASSYYITEAFF. CDR3 coding DNA: TGTGCCAGCAGCTACTACATCACTGAAGCTTTCTTT.

The rearrangement joins TRBV27 to TRBJ2-5; D call uncertain. The CDR3 totals 12 residues. CDR1 MNHEY and CDR2 SMNVEV come from the germline V gene (reference sequence). Trimming left V 6 bases short and J 4 bases short, with 9 bases between. The CDR3 sequence: CASSRGGETQYF. The DNA of the CDR3 is TGTGCCAGCAGCCGTGGCGGAGAGACCCAGTACTTC.

The chain has TRBV29-1 and TRBJ2-7, with 7 nucleotides matching TRBD1. Germline V gene lookup returns CDR1 SQVTM and CDR2 ANQGSEA. The V and J ends lost 3 bases and 2 bases, in that order; junction bases with no gene match: 4. This CDR3 region has 13 residues. CDR3 nucleotides: TGCAGCGTTGAGGGACAGAACACCTACGAGCAGTACTTC. Translation: CSVEGQNTYEQYF.

The chain has TRBV6-5 and TRBJ2-1, with D possibly matching TRBD1 (6 bases). The germline V gene has CDR1 MNHEY and CDR2 SVGAGI. CDR3 length: 13 amino acids. The V and J ends lost 5 bases and 2 bases respectively, with 7 bases between them. This chain's CDR3 is CASSRDTYNEQFF. CDR3 nucleotide sequence: TGTGCCAGCAGTAGGGACACCTACAATGAGCAGTTCTTC.

This clone turned up a few times. Sequence at one end of the junction differs from germline and may be a read error. This chain links TRBV5-1 with TRBJ1-6; D may be TRBD1 (5 bases). The CDR3 is 15 amino acids. Per germline, CDR1 SGHRS and CDR2 YFSETQ. This CDR3 reads CATSPQGAYNSPLHF. CDR3 DNA sequence: TGCGCCACCAGCCCCCAGGGTGCCTATAATTCACCCCTCCACTTT.

This clone has just a few counts. The CDR3 nucleotides read TGTGCCAGCAGGGGCAGGGGGCTATACGAGCAGTACTTC. Its protein product is CASRGRGLYEQYF. V usage is TRBV2 and J usage is TRBJ2-7; 8 nucleotides match TRBD1. The germline V gene encodes CDR1 SNHLY and CDR2 FYNNEI. With V trimmed by 6 bases and J by 4 bases, 5 bases remained unmatched. The CDR3 covers 13 residues.

The V gene is TRBV7-3, the J gene TRBJ2-2; 7 bases fit TRBD1. In germline, CDR1 is SGHTA, CDR2 FQGTGA. This CDR3 comprises 15 residues. Unmatched junction bases numbered 3, after V lost 5 bases and J lost 0 bases. CDR3 nucleotide sequence: TGTGCCAGCAGCCCGGGACAGCCGAACACCGGGGAGCTGTTTTTT. Encoded protein: CASSPGQPNTGELFF.

The genes are TRBV7-9 and TRBJ1-4; D unclear. V lost 1 base and J 0 bases, leaving 6 bases between the germline ends. Germline assignment: CDR1 SEHNR and CDR2 FQNEAQ (reference sequence). The CDR3 is made up of 15 amino acids. The CDR3 spells CASSLDLATNEKLFF. The CDR3 DNA sequence: TGTGCCAGCAGCTTAGATCTAGCAACTAATGAAAAACTGTTTTTT. Variable domain in full (rest from reference TRBV7-9 and TRBJ1-4): DTGVSQNPRHKITKRGQNVTFRCDPISEHNRLYWYRQTLGQGPEFLTYFQNEAQLEKSRLLSDRFSAERPKGSFSTLEIQRTEQGDSAMYLCASSLDLATNEKLFFGSGTQLSVL.